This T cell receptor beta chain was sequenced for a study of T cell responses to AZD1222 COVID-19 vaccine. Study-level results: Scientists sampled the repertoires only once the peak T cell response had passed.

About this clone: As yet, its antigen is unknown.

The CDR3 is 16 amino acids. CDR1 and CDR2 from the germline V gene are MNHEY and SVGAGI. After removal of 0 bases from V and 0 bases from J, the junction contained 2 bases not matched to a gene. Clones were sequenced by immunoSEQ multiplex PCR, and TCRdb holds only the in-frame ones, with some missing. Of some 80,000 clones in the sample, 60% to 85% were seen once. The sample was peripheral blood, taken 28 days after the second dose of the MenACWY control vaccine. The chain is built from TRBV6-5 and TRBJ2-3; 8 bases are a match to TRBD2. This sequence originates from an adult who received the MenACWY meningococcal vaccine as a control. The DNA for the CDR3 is TGTGCCAGCAGTTACTCACTAGCGGTTAGCACAGATACGCAGTATTTT. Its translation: CASSYSLAVSTDTQYF.